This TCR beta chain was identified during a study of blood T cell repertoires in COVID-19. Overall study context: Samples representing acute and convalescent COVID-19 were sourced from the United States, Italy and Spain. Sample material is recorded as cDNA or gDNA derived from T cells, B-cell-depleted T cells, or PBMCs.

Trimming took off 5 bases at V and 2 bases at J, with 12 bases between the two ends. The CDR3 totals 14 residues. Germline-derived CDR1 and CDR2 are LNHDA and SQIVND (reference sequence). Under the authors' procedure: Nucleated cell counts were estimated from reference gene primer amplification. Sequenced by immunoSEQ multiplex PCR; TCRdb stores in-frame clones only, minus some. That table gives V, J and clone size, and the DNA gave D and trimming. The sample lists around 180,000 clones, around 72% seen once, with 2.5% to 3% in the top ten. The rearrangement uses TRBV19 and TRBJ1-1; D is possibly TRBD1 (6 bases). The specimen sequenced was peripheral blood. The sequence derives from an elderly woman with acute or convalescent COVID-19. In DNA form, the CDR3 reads TGTGCCAGTAGTGTGCAGGGGTCTAACACTGAAGCTTTCTTT. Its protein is CASSVQGSNTEAFF.